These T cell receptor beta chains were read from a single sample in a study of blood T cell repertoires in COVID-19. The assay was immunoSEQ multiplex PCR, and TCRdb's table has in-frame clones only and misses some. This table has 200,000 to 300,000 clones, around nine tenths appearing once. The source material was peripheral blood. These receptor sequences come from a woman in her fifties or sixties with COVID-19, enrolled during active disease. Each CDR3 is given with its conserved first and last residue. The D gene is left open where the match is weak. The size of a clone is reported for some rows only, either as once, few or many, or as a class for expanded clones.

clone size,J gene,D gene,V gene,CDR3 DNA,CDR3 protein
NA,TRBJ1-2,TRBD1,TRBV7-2,TGTGCCAGCAGCTCCACCGAGGGGGGGACAGGGACCTATGGCTACACCTTC,CASSSTEGGTGTYGYTF
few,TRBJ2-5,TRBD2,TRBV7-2,TGTGCCAGCAGCTTATCGGCTAGCGGGAGAGTAGGGGAGACCCAGTACTTC,CASSLSASGRVGETQYF
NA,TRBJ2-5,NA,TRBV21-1,TGTGCCAGCAGCAAAGCGGGACTAGCGGGAGTCGGGCAGACCCAGTACTTC,CASSKAGLAGVGQTQYF
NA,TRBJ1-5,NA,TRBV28,TGTGCCAGCAGGTGGGGACATAGCAATCAGCCCCAGCATTTT,CASRWGHSNQPQHF
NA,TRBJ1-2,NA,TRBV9,TGTGCCAGCAGCGTGGCGGACAGTAACTATGGCTACACCTTC,CASSVADSNYGYTF
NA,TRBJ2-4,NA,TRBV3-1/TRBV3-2,TGTGCCAGCAGCATCGGCCAGCCCCGCAGTTTCAGGTCCAAAAACATTCAGTACTTC,CASSIGQPRSFRSKNIQYF
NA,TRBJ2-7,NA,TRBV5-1,TGCGCCAGCAGCTACGGCGGCGAGCAGTACTTC,CASSYGGEQYF
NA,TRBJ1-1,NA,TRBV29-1,TGCAGCGTTCAAAGGGGGGGGTTTGGGACTGAAGCTTTCTTT,CSVQRGGFGTEAFF
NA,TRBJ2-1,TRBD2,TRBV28,TGTGCCAGCAGTTTAAGGGGACTACGCTACAATGAGCAGTTCTTC,CASSLRGLRYNEQFF
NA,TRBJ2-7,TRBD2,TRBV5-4,TGTGCCAGCAATCCCGGCGGGAGGGCCTTCGAGCAGTACTTC,CASNPGGRAFEQYF
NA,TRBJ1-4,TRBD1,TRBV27,TGTGCCAGCAGTCCACAGGGGGCCAATAATGAAAAACTGTTTTTT,CASSPQGANNEKLFF
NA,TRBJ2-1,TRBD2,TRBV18,TGTGCCAGCTCACCACCGTCTACAGCGGGGTCCAATGAGCAGTTCTTC,CASSPPSTAGSNEQFF
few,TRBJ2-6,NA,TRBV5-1,TGCGCCAGCAGCTTGGGACTTCTCTCTGGGGCCAACGTCCTGACTTTC,CASSLGLLSGANVLTF
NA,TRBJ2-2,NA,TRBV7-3,TGTGCCAGCAGCTTAGCTAGCAGAAACACCGGGGAGCTGTTTTTT,CASSLASRNTGELFF
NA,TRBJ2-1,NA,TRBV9,TGTGCCAGCAGCCCCCGGATGGACTTCTACAATGAGCAGTTCTTC,CASSPRMDFYNEQFF
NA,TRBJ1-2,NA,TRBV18,TGTGCCAGCTCACACCGCAGAACCCGTACAGACCAAAGGAACTATGGCTACACCTTC,CASSHRRTRTDQRNYGYTF
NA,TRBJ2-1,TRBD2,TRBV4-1,TGCGCCAGCAGCCGGGAACTAGCGGGTTCAGCGAGCCTCTCCTACAATGAGCAGTTCTTC,CASSRELAGSASLSYNEQFF
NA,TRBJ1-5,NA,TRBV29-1,TGCAGCGTATCAGGGAGCAATCAGCCCCAGCATTTT,CSVSGSNQPQHF
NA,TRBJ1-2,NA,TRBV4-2,TGTGCCAGCAGCCATACAGGGTCCAGAGGCGGCTACACCTTC,CASSHTGSRGGYTF
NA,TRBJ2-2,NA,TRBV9,TGTGCCAGCAGCCCCATAGAGAACACCGGGGAGCTGTTTTTT,CASSPIENTGELFF